Listed below are T cell receptor beta chains from one sample, sequenced in a study of blood T cell repertoires in COVID-19. The protocol was immunoSEQ multiplex PCR, while the TCRdb copy is restricted to in-frame clones and leaves out a portion. The table records 200,000 to 250,000 clones, approximately 90% of them present only once. The material sequenced was peripheral blood. The receptors come from a man aged 30 to 39 with COVID-19, enrolled during active disease. The CDR3 runs from the conserved cysteine through the conserved F or W. D genes are given only for firm matches. Rows give clone size only sometimes, using once, few, many, or a class for an expanded clone.

V gene	clone size	J gene	D gene	CDR3 DNA	CDR3 protein
TRBV7-3	.	TRBJ2-5	.	TGTGCCAGCAGCTACTTAGCGGAAGAGACCCAGTACTTC	CASSYLAEETQYF
TRBV5-4	.	TRBJ2-7	.	TGTGCCAGCAGCTTAATCAGCTCCTACGAGCAGTACTTC	CASSLISSYEQYF
TRBV18	.	TRBJ1-3	.	TGTGCCAGCTCAACTCAACAGGAGAGCTCTGGAAACACCATATATTTT	CASSTQQESSGNTIYF
TRBV27	.	TRBJ1-2	TRBD1	TGTGCCAGCAGTGGGACAGAGGGCTATGGCTACACCTTC	CASSGTEGYGYTF
TRBV7-9	once	TRBJ1-1	.	TGTGCCAGCAGCCCAGGAGCTTTCTTT	CASSPGAFF
TRBV5-1	.	TRBJ2-7	.	TGCGCCAGCAGCCGGGTCCCAGGGGACTACGAGCAGTACTTC	CASSRVPGDYEQYF
TRBV27	.	TRBJ2-3	.	TGTGCCAGCAGATCTGACTGGGGGCCCAGCGGGGAGGTCACAGATACGCAGTATTTT	CASRSDWGPSGEVTDTQYF
TRBV9	once	TRBJ2-5	TRBD1	TGTGCCAGCAGCGTATCCGGGACAGGGGGGTGGGAGACCCAGTACTTC	CASSVSGTGGWETQYF
TRBV27	.	TRBJ1-6	.	TGTGCCAGCAGTCAGGGTAATTCACCCCTCCACTTT	CASSQGNSPLHF
TRBV15	.	TRBJ2-1	TRBD2	TGTGCCACCAGCAGAGGGCTAGCGGGAGGCTTATTCTACAATGAGCAGTTCTTC	CATSRGLAGGLFYNEQFF
TRBV7-2	.	TRBJ2-7	.	TGTGCCAGCAGCTTGGACGGCACCGGGACTCAAAACTACTACGAGCAGTACTTC	CASSLDGTGTQNYYEQYF
TRBV19	.	TRBJ1-4	.	TGTGCCAGTAGTATTTCCCCGAATGAAAAACTGTTTTTT	CASSISPNEKLFF
TRBV5-4	.	TRBJ2-5	.	TGTGCCAGCAGCTTGTCACACAGGGTGGACCAAGAGACCCAGTACTTC	CASSLSHRVDQETQYF
TRBV11-2	.	TRBJ1-5	TRBD1	TGTGCCAGCAGCCGGACAGGGGAACGGGTTCAGCCCCAGCATTTT	CASSRTGERVQPQHF
TRBV20-1	few	TRBJ2-2	.	TGCAGTGCTTATTCCGGGGAGCTGTTTTTT	CSAYSGELFF
TRBV6-2/TRBV6-3	.	TRBJ2-1	.	TGTGCCAGCAGTTACTCGGCCCTTTTGGAGCAGTTCTTC	CASSYSALLEQFF
TRBV18	.	TRBJ2-7	.	TGTGCCAGCTCACCATACGAGGGGGCCTACGAGCAGTACTTC	CASSPYEGAYEQYF
TRBV6-6	.	TRBJ2-1	TRBD2	TGTGCCAGCAGTCACACGACTAGCGGGGGGGCCTACAATGAGCAGTTCTTC	CASSHTTSGGAYNEQFF
TRBV4-1	once	TRBJ1-1	TRBD1	TGCGCCAGCAGCCCCCTCGGAGGGGGCTCTGAAGCTTTCTTT	CASSPLGGGSEAFF
TRBV7-2	.	TRBJ2-6	TRBD2	TGTGCCAGCAGCCCAGCTAGAGCGGGGCTCTCTGGGGCCAACGTCCTGACTTTC	CASSPARAGLSGANVLTF
TRBV6-2/TRBV6-3	.	TRBJ2-5	.	TGTGCCAGCAGTCTTACTGAAGAGACCCAGTACTTC	CASSLTEETQYF
TRBV6-1	.	TRBJ2-2	.	TGTGCCAGCAGTGGCGGGCCTGGGGCGAACACCGGGGAGCTGTTTTTT	CASSGGPGANTGELFF
TRBV6-2/TRBV6-3	once	TRBJ1-2	TRBD1	TGTGCCAGCAGTTCCGCGCAGACAGGGGGCGGATATGGCTACACCTTC	CASSSAQTGGGYGYTF
TRBV29-1	.	TRBJ2-2	.	TGCAGCGTCTTTAAACAGGGCCCCGGGGAGCTGTTTTTT	CSVFKQGPGELFF